This is a list of T cell receptor beta chains from one sample in a study of control samples from healthy donors and cancer patients. The table came from immunoSEQ multiplex PCR; TCRdb's copy has only in-frame clones and leaves some out. The sample yields 90,000 to 100,000 clones, roughly four fifths seen once. Sample: blood. The receptors shown here come from a man in his sixties in good health. Both conserved end residues are part of each CDR3. Where a row states a size, it is once, few, many or the class of an expanded clone; other rows omit it.

>TRBV3-1/TRBV3-2|TRBJ2-3|.
CASSQTWDTQYF
>TRBV6-4|TRBJ2-3|.
CASSDSLGSTDTQYF
>TRBV5-1|TRBJ1-1|.
CASSPGDMKAFF
>TRBV7-9|TRBJ2-7|.
CASSSLNEQYF
>TRBV15|TRBJ2-1|.
CATSREGQGERNEQFF
>TRBV6-5|TRBJ2-2|.
CATQRGYNTGELFF
>TRBV3-1/TRBV3-2|TRBJ2-7|.
CASSQDWGRYEQYF
>TRBV19|TRBJ1-2|.
CASSMPQGGDGYTF
>TRBV28|TRBJ1-2|.
CASSSPSPSQYYGYTF
>TRBV7-8|TRBJ2-7|.
CASSPTGPHYEQYF
>TRBV15|TRBJ1-6|.
CATSRVGRGNSPLHF
>TRBV7-4|TRBJ1-2|.
CASTTKPYGYTF
>TRBV24-1|TRBJ2-4|.
CATSDPYGTADIQYF
>TRBV5-1|TRBJ2-7|once
CASSLTSGSYEQYF
>TRBV5-1|TRBJ1-1|.
CASSKDRNTEAFF
>TRBV13|TRBJ1-1|.
CASSLSSIGTWNTEAFF
>TRBV7-6|TRBJ2-1|.
CASSLERASGIPEQFF
>TRBV19|TRBJ1-5|.
CASSIMGGQGLNQPQHF
>TRBV5-1|TRBJ2-5|once
CASSLGQMQETQYF
>TRBV6-5|TRBJ1-1|.
CASSYSGGPMNTEAFF
>TRBV4-1|TRBJ2-7|.
CASSPGQGSYEQYF
>TRBV5-4|TRBJ2-7|once
CASSTGTSYEQYF
>TRBV27|TRBJ2-1|few
CASSLFGISYNEQFF
>TRBV11-3|TRBJ2-2|.
CASSLDGREGHRELFF
>TRBV7-9|TRBJ1-2|.
CASSLASEPRYGYTF
>TRBV5-1|TRBJ2-2|.
CASSLKTGITGELFF
>TRBV20-1|TRBJ2-7|.
CSATYEQYF
>TRBV28|TRBJ1-4|.
CASSPLLGDEKLFF
>TRBV5-1|TRBJ2-7|.
CASSVDSYEQYF
>TRBV2|TRBJ2-1|.
CASSADSGRVGSSYNEQFF
>TRBV7-8|TRBJ2-7|.
CASSLATTSGIPYEQYF
>TRBV6-4|TRBJ2-1|.
CASSPAGTGVHEQFF
>TRBV3-1/TRBV3-2|TRBJ2-1|.
CASSPPGLAGGRSNEQFF
>TRBV27|TRBJ2-7|once
CASSGETWTGEGTYEQYF